These 22 T cell receptor beta chains originate from one sample sequenced in a study of T cells in Graves' hyperthyroidism and ophthalmopathy. Regions amplified from RNA transcripts were the TCR beta CDR3 regions. With the HTBI primer set, the TCR CDR3 went through a first round of RT-PCR. TCRdb re-analysed the multiplex PCR reads in MiXCR, keeping a single row per CDR3 protein. In the table there are about 290,000 distinct CDR3 sequences, roughly an eighth of which are singletons. The sequencing sample was made of blood. These receptors were taken from a woman between 35 and 50 years old with Graves' hyperthyroidism.

This clonotype was found many times. The V gene is TRBV6-1, the J gene TRBJ1-1; D gene ambiguous. The CDR3 consists of 14 residues. Germline V gives CDR1 MNHNS, CDR2 SASEGT. V lost 7 bases, J lost 6 bases, and 18 bases lay in between. The CDR3 here is CASTTLRAFAEAFF. DNA for the CDR3: TGTGCCAGCACCACTCTAAGGGCGTTTGCTGAAGCTTTCTTT.

The sample holds many counts of this clonotype. This chain uses TRBV12-3 or TRBV12-4 with TRBJ2-7; D possibly corresponds to TRBD2 (6 bases). The CDR3 extends over 11 amino acids. Trimming removed 8 bases at V and 1 base at J, with 6 bases between. The CDR3 region has the DNA TGTGCCAGCGGGGGGTCCTACGAGCAGTACTTC. This gives the protein CASGGSYEQYF.

This clonotype was recorded many times. The chain links TRBV7-2 to TRBJ1-5; a weak D match, TRBD1 (5 bases). Germline V CDR1 and CDR2: SGHTA, FQGNSA. Trimming removed 4 bases from V and 4 bases from J, with 11 bases in between. The CDR3 is 14 amino acids. CDR3 sequence reads: CASSSGLWNQPQHF. CDR3 DNA sequence: TGTGCCAGCAGCTCGGGACTTTGGAATCAGCCCCAGCATTTT.

This clonotype was detected many times. The rearrangement joins TRBV7-9 to TRBJ2-1, with D possibly matching TRBD2 (6 bases). There are 15 residues in the CDR3. CDR1 is SEHNR, CDR2 FQNEAQ, per germline (reference sequence). V lost 1 base and J lost 2, with 9 bases in between. CDR3 sequence: CASSLVLAPYNEQFF. The CDR3 coding sequence is TGTGCCAGCAGCTTAGTACTAGCCCCCTACAATGAGCAGTTCTTC.

This clonotype was counted at least ten times. This chain uses TRBV12-3 or TRBV12-4 with TRBJ2-5; TRBD1 matches at 7 bases. V lost 3 bases and J lost 5; bases outside the gene matches: 6. The CDR3 sequence is 14 residues long. Here the CDR3 DNA reads TGTGCCAGCAGTTTGATAGGGGGCATGGAGACCCAGTACTTC. It encodes CASSLIGGMETQYF.

This clonotype has a count of ten or more. The rearrangement joins TRBV7-2 to TRBJ2-6; D is unresolved. This CDR3 is 16 amino acids long. Trimming left V 4 bases short and J 2 bases short, with 12 bases between. CDR1 is SGHTA, CDR2 FQGNSA, per germline. This chain's CDR3 is CASSSQRRAGANVLTF. The CDR3 DNA follows: TGTGCCAGCAGCTCTCAGAGGCGTGCTGGGGCCAACGTCCTGACTTTC.

The V gene is TRBV4-2, the J gene TRBJ2-1, with 11 bases aligning to TRBD2. The length of the CDR3 is 17 residues. Losses at the gene ends were 4 bases for V and 7 bases for J; bases not matched to a gene: 12. CDR1 is LGHNA, CDR2 YNFKEQ, per germline. Here the CDR3 reads CASSPAPGTSGLNEQFF. CDR3 DNA: TGTGCCAGCAGCCCAGCGCCCGGGACTAGCGGTCTTAATGAGCAGTTCTTC.

This chain connects TRBV7-2 to TRBJ2-7; 7 bases match TRBD2. The CDR3 runs to 16 residues. V trimming: 0 bases; J trimming: 4 bases; junction bases outside the gene matches: 9. From germline, CDR1 is SGHTA and CDR2 FQGNSA. As DNA, the CDR3 is TGTGCCAGCAGCTTAGCGCATGGCGGGAGTAGGTACGAGCAGTACTTC. Protein product: CASSLAHGGSRYEQYF.

On this clonotype itself: This may be a read error: a much more frequent sequence differs by one nucleotide. It is likely a read error, because the conserved phenylalanine at the end of the CDR3 is missing. The CDR3 is CASSLEAGTGANVLTS. The CDR3 nucleotides read TGTGCCAGCAGTTTAGAGGCAGGGACTGGGGCCAACGTCCTGACTTCC. This sequence joins TRBV28 and TRBJ2-6; D possibly corresponds to TRBD1 (5 bases). Germline V gives CDR1 MDHEN, CDR2 SYDVKM. V was pared by 2 bases and J by 2 bases, with 10 bases between. The CDR3 consists of 16 residues.

The CDR3 coding sequence is TGTGCCAGCAGCCCGGGGATTATGCGGCAGGCCTACGAGCAGTACTTC. Translated: CASSPGIMRQAYEQYF. J is TRBJ2-7 and V is TRBV5-6; D might be TRBD2 (5 bases). The CDR3 extends over 16 amino acids. Germline V CDR1 and CDR2: SGHDT, YYEEEE. The germline V and J ends were trimmed by 4 bases and 2 bases, with 19 bases remaining between them.

V usage is TRBV7-2 and J usage is TRBJ1-6, with 7 bases fitting TRBD1. V dropped 4 bases and J dropped 10; count of bases not matched to a gene: 13. The germline CDR1 and CDR2 sequences are SGHTA and FQGNSA. This CDR3 has 16 amino acids. As DNA, the CDR3 is TGTGCCAGCAGCTCCGACAGGGCTTCTTTTAGATCACCCCTCCACTTT. Translating it yields CASSSDRASFRSPLHF.

The rearrangement uses TRBV28 and TRBJ1-2; 12 nucleotides align to TRBD1. The CDR3 sequence is 18 residues long. The trim removed 2 bases at V and 2 bases at J, leaving 9 bases unmatched. From germline, CDR1 is MDHEN and CDR2 SYDVKM. CDR3 DNA: TGTGCCAGCAGTTTAGGCGGGACAGGGGGCGCATCGAACTATGGCTACACCTTC. The encoded protein is CASSLGGTGGASNYGYTF.

The table lists this clonotype with many counts. J is TRBJ2-1 and V is TRBV5-5, with TRBD1 matching 7 bases. Germline loops: CDR1 SGHKS, CDR2 YYEKEE (reference sequence). V trimming: 4 bases; J trimming: 11 bases; junction bases outside the gene matches: 6. The CDR3 has 12 amino acids. For the CDR3, the DNA is TGTGCCAGCAGCCTGGGGACAGACCAGCAGTTCTTC. Amino acid sequence: CASSLGTDQQFF.

In its sample, this clonotype was seen a few times. The gene calls are TRBV7-2 and TRBJ2-6; D is perhaps TRBD1 or TRBD2 (5 bases each). This CDR3 is 15 amino acids long. CDR1 and CDR2 from the germline V gene are SGHTA and FQGNSA. Trimming removed 5 bases at V and 19 bases at J, with 27 bases between. The CDR3 loop reads CASSPGTGRMGGHTF. The CDR3 coding sequence is TGTGCCAGCAGCCCCGGGACGGGAAGGATGGGTGGACACACTTTC.

This clonotype was observed many times. This chain connects TRBV5-5 to TRBJ2-3; D remains unclear. Trimming shortened V by 4 bases and J by 2 bases, and 20 bases separated the two germline ends. The CDR3 contains 17 residues. Germline CDR1 and CDR2: SGHKS and YYEKEE (reference sequence). The CDR3 DNA is TGTGCCAGCAGCCATCGACTGATTTCTCCTCTCACAGATACGCAGTATTTT. Encoded protein: CASSHRLISPLTDTQYF.

At least ten counts were recorded for this clonotype. The genes are TRBV5-1 and TRBJ2-1; TRBD1 is a possible D gene (5 bases). The CDR3 extends over 13 amino acids. Germline values: CDR1 SGHRS, CDR2 YFSETQ. V lost 5 bases to trimming and J lost 8 bases, with 14 bases between them. The CDR3: CASSWQGIDEQFF. As DNA, the CDR3 is TGCGCCAGCAGTTGGCAGGGCATCGATGAGCAGTTCTTC. Together with reference TRBV5-1 and TRBJ2-1, the CDR3 gives the full variable domain: KAGVTQTPRYLIKTRGQQVTLSCSPISGHRSVSWYQQTPGQGLQFLFEYFSETQRNKGNFPGRFSGRQFSNSRSEMNVSTLELGDSALYLCASSWQGIDEQFFGPGTRLTVL.

This clonotype was observed a few times. The rearrangement uses TRBV20-1 and TRBJ2-1; 11 positions agree with TRBD1. From germline, CDR1 is DFQATT and CDR2 SNEGSKA (reference sequence). The CDR3 loop spans 12 amino acids. For the CDR3, the DNA is TGCAGAGCTGGGACAGGGGGTAGTGAGCAGTTCTTC. Its translation is CRAGTGGSEQFF.

This clonotype has at least ten counts. J is TRBJ1-2 and V is TRBV29-1; tentatively, D is TRBD1 (5 bases). Trimming removed 0 bases at V and 2 bases at J, with 13 bases between. Germline V lookup: CDR1 SQVTM, CDR2 ANQGSEA. The CDR3 consists of 15 residues. The CDR3 bases are TGCAGCGTTGAAGATGGGGGGGGGGGGAACTATGGCTACACCTTC. Residues: CSVEDGGGGNYGYTF.

V gene TRBV27 combines with J gene TRBJ2-6; no clear D. In germline, CDR1 is MNHEY, CDR2 SMNVEV (reference sequence). The V end was cut by 4 bases, the J end by 3 bases, with 7 bases between. CDR3 size: 14 residues. DNA of the CDR3: TGTGCCAGCAGTTCCCCGGGTGGGGCCAACGTCCTGACTTTC. The encoded protein is CASSSPGGANVLTF.

The rearrangement uses TRBV5-1 and TRBJ1-2; TRBD1 is a possible D gene (5 bases). V lost 4 bases and J lost 1, with 17 bases in between. Germline V CDR1 and CDR2: SGHRS, YFSETQ. This CDR3 has 16 residues. The chain's CDR3 is CASSEAAGPNNYGYTF. The CDR3 DNA sequence: TGCGCCAGCAGCGAGGCGGCGGGACCCAATAACTATGGCTACACCTTC.

J is TRBJ1-2 and V is TRBV28, with 9 bases that match TRBD1. Germline CDR1 is MDHEN and CDR2 is SYDVKM. The V segment lost 3 bases and the J segment 6 bases; nucleotides outside the gene matches: 8. The CDR3 covers 15 residues. The CDR3 nucleotides read TGTGCCAGCAGTTTCCCCCCGGACAGGGGTAATGGCTACACCTTC. Its translation is CASSFPPDRGNGYTF.

In its sample, this clonotype was seen many times. The rearrangement uses TRBV11-2 and TRBJ2-5; D might be TRBD1 or TRBD2, each matching 7 bases. The germline V and J ends were trimmed by 1 base and 2 bases, with 17 bases remaining between them. This CDR3 is built from 17 residues. The germline V gene encodes CDR1 SGHAT and CDR2 FQNNGV. The CDR3 loop is CASSLATRGGSQETQYF. CDR3 DNA sequence: TGTGCCAGCAGCTTAGCCACCAGGGGGGGATCGCAAGAGACCCAGTACTTC.